Presented here are 29 T cell receptor beta chains from one specimen sequenced in a study of blood T cell repertoires in COVID-19. TCRdb's copy holds only in-frame clones and misses some; the assay was immunoSEQ multiplex PCR. Among about 150,000 clones listed, over 65% were seen once. Sequencing was performed on peripheral blood. These receptors all come from a man in his sixties or seventies with acute or convalescent COVID-19.

The chain employs TRBV7-3 and TRBJ2-2, with D tentatively TRBD1 (6 bases). Germline CDR1 SGHTA, CDR2 FQGTGA. The CDR3 contains 15 residues. Deletions cut 5 bases from V and 6 bases from J, with 16 bases between. This CDR3 reads CASSGQSGEAGELFF. CDR3 sequence (DNA): TGTGCCAGCAGCGGACAGTCAGGGGAAGCCGGGGAGCTGTTTTTT.

The gene calls are TRBV19 and TRBJ1-4; 9 bases map to TRBD1. Losses at the gene ends were 4 bases for V and 1 base for J; bases not matched to a gene: 1. Germline loops: CDR1 LNHDA, CDR2 SQIVND (reference sequence). The CDR3 totals 15 residues. CDR3 bases: TGTGCCAGTAGTAAGGACAGGGGAACTAATGAAAAACTGTTTTTT. Amino acids: CASSKDRGTNEKLFF. The full variable domain, with the rest looked up from reference TRBV19 and TRBJ1-4, is DGGITQSPKYLFRKEGQNVTLSCEQNLNHDAMYWYRQDPGQGLRLIYYSQIVNDFQKGDIAEGYSVSREKKESFPLTVTSAQKNPTAFYLCASSKDRGTNEKLFFGSGTQLSVL.

The chain joins TRBV13 to TRBJ1-4, with TRBD1 matching 8 bases. CDR1 and CDR2 from the germline V gene are PRHDT and FYEKMQ (reference sequence). V lost 5 bases and J lost 5; bases outside the gene matches: 10. The CDR3 has 16 amino acids. The CDR3 DNA follows: TGTGCCAGCAGCCCACTAGGGACAGGAGGCAATGAAAAACTGTTTTTT. Amino acids: CASSPLGTGGNEKLFF.

This chain uses TRBV7-2 with TRBJ2-3; 7 bases fit TRBD2. The length of the CDR3 is 16 residues. CDR1 and CDR2 (germline): SGHTA, FQGNSA. V lost 4 bases, J lost 0 bases, and 7 bases stayed unmatched. CDR3 sequence reads: CASSSLRGTSTDTQYF. CDR3 DNA: TGTGCCAGCAGCTCCCTGCGGGGGACTAGCACAGATACGCAGTATTTT.

The chain uses TRBV2 and TRBJ2-1, with D perhaps TRBD2 (6 bases). This CDR3 comprises 13 residues. V dropped 4 bases and J dropped 5 bases, with 9 bases sitting between them. Germline lookup yields CDR1 SNHLY and CDR2 FYNNEI. CDR3 coding DNA: TGTGCCAGCAGTGGGGACTTTAACAATGAGCAGTTCTTC. It yields the protein CASSGDFNNEQFF.

The chain has TRBV2 and TRBJ2-7, with D possibly matching TRBD2 (6 bases). The CDR3 extends over 14 amino acids. Trimming cost V 6 bases and J 0 bases, with 12 bases left between them. Germline loops: CDR1 SNHLY, CDR2 FYNNEI. The CDR3 bases are TGTGCCAGCAGGGCGGACGGGAGCTCCTACGAGCAGTACTTC. This gives the protein CASRADGSSYEQYF.

This chain connects TRBV20-1 to TRBJ1-1, with a possible D match to TRBD1 (5 bases). CDR1 is DFQATT, CDR2 SNEGSKA, per germline (reference sequence). Between the trimmed V and J ends, which lost 0 bases and 11 bases, there was a span of 10 bases. The CDR3 length is 11 residues. This chain's CDR3 is CSARDSGHAFF. CDR3 in DNA: TGCAGTGCTAGAGATTCAGGGCATGCTTTCTTT.

This clone is a singleton in its sample. V gene TRBV4-1 combines with J gene TRBJ1-5; TRBD1 might be the D (6 bases). CDR1 MGHRA and CDR2 YSYEKL come from the germline V gene. Trimming removed 2 bases at V and 2 bases at J, with 10 bases between. The CDR3 totals 15 residues. In DNA form, the CDR3 reads TGCGCCAGCAGCCAAAACGCAGGGGGCAATCAGCCCCAGCATTTT. It yields the protein CASSQNAGGNQPQHF.

The rearrangement joins TRBV15 to TRBJ2-3; D uncertain. The CDR3 is 15 amino acids. Trimming stripped 0 bases from V and 1 base from J, with 8 bases between. CDR1 is LNHNV, CDR2 YYDKDF, per germline (reference sequence). CDR3 in amino acids: CATSRDRRGTDTQYF. CDR3 sequence (DNA): TGTGCCACCAGCAGAGATCGCCGGGGCACAGATACGCAGTATTTT.

V and J are TRBV28 and TRBJ1-4; maybe TRBD1 (5 bases). The CDR3 runs to 14 residues. Deletions cut 5 bases from V and 8 bases from J, with 15 bases between. Germline lookup yields CDR1 MDHEN and CDR2 SYDVKM. The CDR3: CASSPAWGGEKLFF. The CDR3 DNA sequence: TGTGCCAGCAGTCCGGCGTGGGGCGGAGAAAAACTGTTTTTT.

V and J are TRBV5-6 and TRBJ1-4; 7 bases fit TRBD1. The ends lost 4 bases at V and 1 base at J; junction bases unmatched: 4. The CDR3 extends over 15 amino acids. CDR1 is SGHDT and CDR2 is YYEEEE in the germline V gene. The CDR3 bases are TGTGCCAGCAGCCGACAGGGCCGAACTAATGAAAAACTGTTTTTT. Encoded protein: CASSRQGRTNEKLFF.

This clone occurred a few times. V gene TRBV7-8 combines with J gene TRBJ1-1; 11 positions match TRBD1. This CDR3 spans 18 amino acids. Losses at the gene ends were 4 bases for V and 4 bases for J; bases not matched to a gene: 14. Germline CDR1 reads SGHVS; CDR2 reads FQNEAQ. The CDR3 bases are TGTGCCAGCAGCTCCCTCTTTCCGGGACAGGGGGTAGGCACTGAAGCTTTCTTT. This encodes CASSSLFPGQGVGTEAFF.

This chain uses TRBV9 with TRBJ2-1; 9 bases agree with TRBD2. J gave up 8 bases and V 2 bases, and 5 bases lay outside the gene matches. CDR1 and CDR2 (germline): SGDLS, YYNGEE. The CDR3 length is 14 residues. The CDR3 region has the DNA TGTGCCAGCAGCGTCACGCTAGCGGGGTATGAGCAGTTCTTC. This gives the protein CASSVTLAGYEQFF. Full variable domain (rest looked up from reference TRBV9 and TRBJ2-1): DSGVTQTPKHLITATGQRVTLRCSPRSGDLSVYWYQQSLDQGLQFLIQYYNGEERAKGNILERFSAQQFPDLHSELNLSSLELGDSALYFCASSVTLAGYEQFFGPGTRLTVL.

The gene calls are TRBV18 and TRBJ1-2, with D possibly being TRBD1 (6 bases). The CDR3 runs 14 residues. The germline V gene encodes CDR1 KGHSH and CDR2 LQKENI. V lost 3 bases and J lost 3, with 11 bases in between. Here the CDR3 DNA reads TGTGCCAGCTCACCGCCGGACAGATACTATGGCTACACCTTC. Amino acids: CASSPPDRYYGYTF.

J is TRBJ1-5 and V is TRBV12-3 or TRBV12-4; no definite D call. The CDR3 consists of 13 residues. Trimming cost V 5 bases and J 6 bases, with 11 bases left between them. The CDR3 DNA reads TGTGCCAGCAGTCCCCCCCCCGGTCAGCCCCAGCATTTT. It translates to CASSPPPGQPQHF.

The chain links TRBV7-9 to TRBJ2-2; perhaps TRBD1 as D (6 bases). The CDR3 has 15 residues. The V and J ends lost 3 bases and 4 bases respectively, with 12 bases between them. In germline, CDR1 is SEHNR, CDR2 FQNEAQ (reference sequence). The CDR3 bases are TGTGCCAGCAGCTTTGCACAGGGCCCCACCGGGGAGCTGTTTTTT. This encodes CASSFAQGPTGELFF.

This chain links TRBV5-4 with TRBJ1-4, with 9 bases aligning to TRBD1. Germline V gene lookup returns CDR1 SGHNT and CDR2 YYREEE (reference sequence). The CDR3 length is 15 residues. V lost 4 bases to trimming and J lost 8 bases; unmatched junction nucleotides: 9. CDR3 amino acids: CASSPTGQGEEKLFF. In nucleotides, the CDR3 is TGTGCCAGCAGCCCCACGGGACAGGGTGAAGAAAAACTGTTTTTT.

The chain has TRBV7-2 and TRBJ2-7, with D possibly matching TRBD2 (6 bases). Germline lookup yields CDR1 SGHTA and CDR2 FQGNSA. Trimming took off 5 bases at V and 6 bases at J, with 17 bases between the two ends. The CDR3 runs to 14 residues. Here the CDR3 DNA reads TGTGCCAGCAGCAGCTTCCGGGACTTATCCGAGCAGTACTTC. It specifies CASSSFRDLSEQYF.

With regard to this clone: One junction end disagrees with the germline gene, perhaps due to a read error. This CDR3 reads CASSSLRDRLHF. CDR3 sequence (DNA): TGTGCCAGCAGTTCCCTCCGGGACAGGCTACATTTT. The chain uses TRBV12-3 or TRBV12-4 and TRBJ2-3, with 8 bases that match TRBD1. CDR3 length: 12 residues.

The DNA of the CDR3 is TGTGCCAGCAATACCCTCCCAGGGCTCTCCTACGAGCAGTACTTC. Translation: CASNTLPGLSYEQYF. V and J are TRBV2 and TRBJ2-7, with D perhaps TRBD1 (5 bases). The CDR3 runs to 15 residues. CDR1 SNHLY and CDR2 FYNNEI come from the germline V gene. V lost 7 bases and J 0 bases, leaving 16 bases between the germline ends.

The chain combines TRBV28 with TRBJ2-2; a weak D match, TRBD2 (6 bases). The germline V and J ends were trimmed by 7 bases and 5 bases, with 17 bases remaining between them. The germline CDR1 and CDR2 sequences are MDHEN and SYDVKM. The CDR3 is 15 amino acids. The CDR3 sequence is CASTLPSDLTGELFF. CDR3 DNA: TGTGCCAGCACCCTCCCTAGCGACTTAACCGGGGAGCTGTTTTTT.

V is TRBV28 and J is TRBJ2-2; 10 bases align to TRBD2. Trimming removed 5 bases from V and 5 bases from J; junction bases left unmatched: 5. Germline CDR1 reads MDHEN; CDR2 reads SYDVKM. The CDR3 extends over 15 amino acids. The CDR3 nucleotides are TGTGCCAGCAGTACAAGCGGGAGGGTTACCGGGGAGCTGTTTTTT. Translation: CASSTSGRVTGELFF.

The chain uses TRBV19 and TRBJ2-3; TRBD2 matches at 8 bases. The CDR3 has 16 amino acids. V trimming: 7 bases; J trimming: 1 base; junction bases outside the gene matches: 10. In germline, CDR1 is LNHDA, CDR2 SQIVND (reference sequence). CDR3 amino acids: CASNPRTGGRTDTQYF. The CDR3 DNA reads as TGTGCCAGTAATCCCCGTACGGGGGGGCGCACAGATACGCAGTATTTT.

The gene calls are TRBV14 and TRBJ2-1; tentatively, D is TRBD1 (6 bases). V shed 0 bases and J shed 7 bases, with 10 bases lying between them. The CDR3 loop spans 14 amino acids. Germline V gene sequence: CDR1 SGHDN, CDR2 FVKESK. The CDR3: CASSQDLQGNEQFF. The CDR3 DNA follows: TGTGCCAGCAGCCAAGATCTACAGGGAAATGAGCAGTTCTTC.

This chain links TRBV3-1 (or the pseudogene TRBV3-2) with TRBJ2-1, with D perhaps TRBD1 (5 bases). The CDR3 runs to 14 residues. CDR1 LGHDT and CDR2 YNNKEL come from the germline V gene (reference sequence). The germline V and J ends were trimmed by 4 bases and 0 bases, with 7 bases remaining between them. In nucleotides, the CDR3 is TGTGCCAGCAGCCCAGACAGCTCCTACAATGAGCAGTTCTTC. This translates into CASSPDSSYNEQFF.

About this clone: The identical CDR3 is also encoded by other nucleotide sequences in the sample. The chain joins TRBV6-5 to TRBJ2-5; TRBD1 aligns across 9 bases. Germline V gene data show CDR1 as MNHEY and CDR2 as SVGAGI. The CDR3 spans 14 residues. V shed 4 bases, J shed 4 bases, and the junction held 4 bases outside the gene matches. CDR3 loop: CASSSQGARETQYF. The CDR3 bases are TGTGCCAGCAGTTCACAGGGGGCCCGAGAGACCCAGTACTTC.

V gene TRBV18 combines with J gene TRBJ2-5; possibly TRBD1 for D (5 bases). Looked up from germline, CDR1 is KGHSH and CDR2 is LQKENI. V was pared by 3 bases and J by 1 base, with 12 bases between. The length of the CDR3 is 15 residues. The CDR3 DNA is TGTGCCAGCTCACCGTCAGGGCGAAGCCAAGAGACCCAGTACTTC. This gives the protein CASSPSGRSQETQYF.

In its sample, this clone was seen once. The chain is built from TRBV19 and TRBJ1-5; 8 bases fit TRBD1. CDR3 length: 15 residues. CDR1 and CDR2 from the germline V gene are LNHDA and SQIVND (reference sequence). V was clipped by 5 bases and J by 2 bases; unmatched bases: 5. In nucleotides, the CDR3 is TGTGCCAGTAGTCGTGACAGGGGTGGCAATCAGCCCCAGCATTTT. As protein: CASSRDRGGNQPQHF.

The chain uses TRBV5-6 and TRBJ1-2; possibly TRBD1 for D (6 bases). V was shortened by 3 bases and J by 4 bases, with 16 bases between the two germline ends. Germline V lookup: CDR1 SGHDT, CDR2 YYEEEE. The CDR3 runs to 15 residues. The CDR3 spells CASSWTGTQSYGYTF. The CDR3 coding sequence is TGTGCCAGCAGCTGGACCGGGACACAATCCTATGGCTACACCTTC.